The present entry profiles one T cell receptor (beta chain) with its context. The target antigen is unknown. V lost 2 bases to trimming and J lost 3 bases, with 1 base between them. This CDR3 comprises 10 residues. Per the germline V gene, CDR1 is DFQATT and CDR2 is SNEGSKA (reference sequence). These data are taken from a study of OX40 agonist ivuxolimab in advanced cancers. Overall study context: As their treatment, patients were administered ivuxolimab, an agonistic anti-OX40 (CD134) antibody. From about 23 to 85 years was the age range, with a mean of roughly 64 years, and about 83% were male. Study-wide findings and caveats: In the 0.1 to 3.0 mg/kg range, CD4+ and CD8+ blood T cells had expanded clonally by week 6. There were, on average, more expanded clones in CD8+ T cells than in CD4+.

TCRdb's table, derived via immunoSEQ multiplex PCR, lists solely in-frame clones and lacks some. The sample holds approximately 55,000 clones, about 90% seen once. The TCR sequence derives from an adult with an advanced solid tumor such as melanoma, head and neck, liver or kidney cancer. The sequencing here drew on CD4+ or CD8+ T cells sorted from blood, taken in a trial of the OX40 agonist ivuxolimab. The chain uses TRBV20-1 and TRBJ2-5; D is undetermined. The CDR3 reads CSARKETQYF. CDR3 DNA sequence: TGCAGTGCTAGAAAAGAGACCCAGTACTTC.